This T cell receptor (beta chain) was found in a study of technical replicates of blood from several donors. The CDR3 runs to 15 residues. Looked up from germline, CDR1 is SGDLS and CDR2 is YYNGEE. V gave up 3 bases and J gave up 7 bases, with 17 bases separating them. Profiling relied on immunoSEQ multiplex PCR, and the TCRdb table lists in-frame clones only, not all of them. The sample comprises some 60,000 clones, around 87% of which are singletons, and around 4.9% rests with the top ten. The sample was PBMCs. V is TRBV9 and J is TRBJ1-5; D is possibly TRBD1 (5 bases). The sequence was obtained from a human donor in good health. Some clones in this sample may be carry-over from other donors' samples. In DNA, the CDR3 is TGTGCCAGCAGCGCGGGAGGGGCGGCAACCCAGCCCCAGCATTTT. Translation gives CASSAGGAATQPQHF.